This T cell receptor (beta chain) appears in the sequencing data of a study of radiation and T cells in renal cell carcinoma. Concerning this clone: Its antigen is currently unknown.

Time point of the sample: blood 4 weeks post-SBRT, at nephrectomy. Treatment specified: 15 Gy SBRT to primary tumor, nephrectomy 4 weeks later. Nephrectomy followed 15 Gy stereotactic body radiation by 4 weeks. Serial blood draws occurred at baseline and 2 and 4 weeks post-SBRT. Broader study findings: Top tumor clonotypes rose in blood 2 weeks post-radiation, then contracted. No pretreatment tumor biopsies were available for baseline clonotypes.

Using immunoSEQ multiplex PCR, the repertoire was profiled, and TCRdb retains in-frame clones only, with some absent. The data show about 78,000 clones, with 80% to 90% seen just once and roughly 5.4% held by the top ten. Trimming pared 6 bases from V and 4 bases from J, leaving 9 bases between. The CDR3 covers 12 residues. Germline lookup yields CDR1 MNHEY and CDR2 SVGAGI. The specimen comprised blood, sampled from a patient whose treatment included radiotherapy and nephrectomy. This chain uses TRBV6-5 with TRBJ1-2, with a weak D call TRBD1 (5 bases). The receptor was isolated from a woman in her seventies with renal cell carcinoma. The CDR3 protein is CASSLDSYGYTF. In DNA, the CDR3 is TGTGCCAGCAGCCTAGACAGCTATGGCTACACCTTC.